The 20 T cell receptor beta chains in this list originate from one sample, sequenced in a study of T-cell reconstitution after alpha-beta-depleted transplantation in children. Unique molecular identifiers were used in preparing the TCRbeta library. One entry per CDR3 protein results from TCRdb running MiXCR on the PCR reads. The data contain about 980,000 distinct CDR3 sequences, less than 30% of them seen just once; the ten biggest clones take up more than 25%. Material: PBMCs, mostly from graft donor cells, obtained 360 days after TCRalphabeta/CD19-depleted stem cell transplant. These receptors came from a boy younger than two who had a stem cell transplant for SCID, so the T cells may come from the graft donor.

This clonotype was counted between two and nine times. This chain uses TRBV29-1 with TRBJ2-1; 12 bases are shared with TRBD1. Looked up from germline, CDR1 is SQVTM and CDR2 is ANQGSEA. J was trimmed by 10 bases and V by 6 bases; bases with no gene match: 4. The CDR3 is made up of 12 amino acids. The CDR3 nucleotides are TGCAGCGTCGGGACAGGGGGCGCGGAGCAGTTCTTC. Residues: CSVGTGGAEQFF.

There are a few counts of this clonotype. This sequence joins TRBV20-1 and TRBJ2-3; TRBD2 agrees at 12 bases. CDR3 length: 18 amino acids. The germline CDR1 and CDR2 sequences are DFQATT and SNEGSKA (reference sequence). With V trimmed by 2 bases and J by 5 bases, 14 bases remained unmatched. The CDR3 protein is CSARLTGLAGPRGDTQYF. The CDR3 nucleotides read TGCAGTGCTAGATTAACGGGACTAGCGGGCCCTCGGGGAGATACGCAGTATTTT.

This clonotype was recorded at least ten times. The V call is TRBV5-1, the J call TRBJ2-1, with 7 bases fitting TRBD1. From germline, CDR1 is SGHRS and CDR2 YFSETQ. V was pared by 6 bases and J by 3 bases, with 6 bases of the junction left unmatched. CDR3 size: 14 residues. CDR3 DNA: TGCGCCAGCACGGTCCAGGGGGTCTACAATGAGCAGTTCTTC. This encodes CASTVQGVYNEQFF.

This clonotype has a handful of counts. As DNA, the CDR3 is TGTGCCAGCAGTTACATCAGGGGGATGGTCTACGAGCAGTACTTC. Protein sequence: CASSYIRGMVYEQYF. The V call is TRBV6-2 or TRBV6-3, the J call TRBJ2-7; TRBD1 matches at 7 bases. The trim removed 2 bases at V and 3 bases at J, leaving 7 bases unmatched. This CDR3 comprises 15 residues. Germline lookup yields CDR1 MNHEY and CDR2 SVGEGT.

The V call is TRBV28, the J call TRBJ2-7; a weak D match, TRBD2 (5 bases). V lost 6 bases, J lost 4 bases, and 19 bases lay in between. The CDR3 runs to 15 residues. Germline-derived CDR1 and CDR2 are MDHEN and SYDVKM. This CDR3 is CASSLYGESLYEQYF. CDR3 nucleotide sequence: TGTGCCAGCAGCCTATACGGGGAGTCCCTTTACGAGCAGTACTTC.

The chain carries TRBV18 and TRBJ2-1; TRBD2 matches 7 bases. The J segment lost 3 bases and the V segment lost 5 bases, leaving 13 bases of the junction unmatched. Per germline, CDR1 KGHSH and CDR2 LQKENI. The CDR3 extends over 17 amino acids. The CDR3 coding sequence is TGTGCCAGCTCATCCCAATCGGGGGGACGATACTACAATGAGCAGTTCTTC. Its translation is CASSSQSGGRYYNEQFF.

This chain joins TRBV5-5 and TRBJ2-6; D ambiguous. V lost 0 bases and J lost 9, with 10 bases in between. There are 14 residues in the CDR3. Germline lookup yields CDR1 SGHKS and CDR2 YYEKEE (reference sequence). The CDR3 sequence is CASSLVKGNNVLTF. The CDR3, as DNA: TGTGCCAGCAGCTTGGTAAAGGGCAACAACGTCCTGACTTTC. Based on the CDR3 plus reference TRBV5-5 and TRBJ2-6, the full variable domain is DAGVTQSPTHLIKTRGQQVTLRCSPISGHKSVSWYQQVLGQGPQFIFQYYEKEERGRGNFPDRFSARQFPNYSSELNVNALLLGDSALYLCASSLVKGNNVLTFGAGSRLTVL.

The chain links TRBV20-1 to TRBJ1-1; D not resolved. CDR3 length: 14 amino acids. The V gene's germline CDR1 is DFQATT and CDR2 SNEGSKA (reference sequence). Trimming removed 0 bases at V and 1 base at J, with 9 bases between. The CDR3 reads CSARDPTKNTEAFF. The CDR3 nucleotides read TGCAGTGCTAGAGATCCTACAAAGAACACTGAAGCTTTCTTT.

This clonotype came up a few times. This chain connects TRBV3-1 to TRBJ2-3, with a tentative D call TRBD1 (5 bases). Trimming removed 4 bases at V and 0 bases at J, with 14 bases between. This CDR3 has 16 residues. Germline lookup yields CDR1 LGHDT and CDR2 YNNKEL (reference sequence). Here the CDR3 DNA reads TGTGCCAGCAGCCCGGACCAGACAGTTAGCACAGATACGCAGTATTTT. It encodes CASSPDQTVSTDTQYF.

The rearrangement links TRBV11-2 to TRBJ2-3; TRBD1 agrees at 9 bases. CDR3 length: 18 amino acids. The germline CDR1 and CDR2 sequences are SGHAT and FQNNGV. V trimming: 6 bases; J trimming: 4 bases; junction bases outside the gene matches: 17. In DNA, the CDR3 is TGTGCCAGCAGTTCTCCAGACCTACCGGGACAGGGTCCAGATACGCAGTATTTT. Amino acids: CASSSPDLPGQGPDTQYF.

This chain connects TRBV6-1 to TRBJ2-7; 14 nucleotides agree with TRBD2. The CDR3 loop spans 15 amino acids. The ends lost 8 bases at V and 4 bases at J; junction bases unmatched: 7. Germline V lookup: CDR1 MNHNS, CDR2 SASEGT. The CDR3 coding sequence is TGTGCCAGCGCGAGAGGACTAGCGGGGGGATACGAGCAGTACTTC. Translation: CASARGLAGGYEQYF.

CDR3 sequence (DNA): TGCAGTGCTTCCCCAACTGCGAACACTGAAGCTTTCTTT. This codes for CSASPTANTEAFF. V usage is TRBV20-1 and J usage is TRBJ1-1; the D is unclear. The V gene lost 5 bases and the J gene lost 1 base, with 11 bases spanning the gap. CDR3 size: 13 residues. Looked up from germline, CDR1 is DFQATT and CDR2 is SNEGSKA (reference sequence).

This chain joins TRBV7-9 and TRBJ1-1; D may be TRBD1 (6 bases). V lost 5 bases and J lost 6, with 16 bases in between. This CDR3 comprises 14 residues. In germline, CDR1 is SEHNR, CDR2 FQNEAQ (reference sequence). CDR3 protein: CASSPTRQESEAFF. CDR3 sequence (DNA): TGTGCCAGCAGCCCCACACGACAGGAATCTGAAGCTTTCTTT.

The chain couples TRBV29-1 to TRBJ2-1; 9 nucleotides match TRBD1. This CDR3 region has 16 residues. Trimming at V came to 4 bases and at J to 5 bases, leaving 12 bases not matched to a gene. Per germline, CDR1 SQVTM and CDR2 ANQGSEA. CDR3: CSVVKWDRALNNEQFF. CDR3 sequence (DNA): TGCAGCGTTGTGAAGTGGGACAGGGCTTTAAACAATGAGCAGTTCTTC.

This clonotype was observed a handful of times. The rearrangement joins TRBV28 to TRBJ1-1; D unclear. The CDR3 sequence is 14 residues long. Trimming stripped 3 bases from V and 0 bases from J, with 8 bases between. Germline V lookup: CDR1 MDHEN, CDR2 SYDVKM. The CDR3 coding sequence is TGTGCCAGCAGTTTTCTTAAGATGAACACTGAAGCTTTCTTT. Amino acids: CASSFLKMNTEAFF.

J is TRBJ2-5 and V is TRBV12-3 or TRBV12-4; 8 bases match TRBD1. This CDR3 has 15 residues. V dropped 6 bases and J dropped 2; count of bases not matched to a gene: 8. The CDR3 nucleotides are TGTGCCAGCAGCCCAGGGGGCGGTTGGCAAGAGACCCAGTACTTC. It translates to CASSPGGGWQETQYF.

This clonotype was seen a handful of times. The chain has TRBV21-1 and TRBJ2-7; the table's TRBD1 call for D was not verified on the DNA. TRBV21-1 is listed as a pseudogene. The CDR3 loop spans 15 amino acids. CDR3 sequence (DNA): TGTGCCAGCACCATGGCCGGACAGGGGGCGTACGAGCAGTACTTC. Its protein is CASTMAGQGAYEQYF.

The CDR3 nucleotides are TGTGCCAGCACCCCCGGCCGGGGGCCCATCTCGAACACTGAAGCTTTCTTT. Protein: CASTPGRGPISNTEAFF. The chain is built from TRBV12-3 or TRBV12-4 and TRBJ1-1; tentative D call: TRBD1 (6 bases). The CDR3 runs 17 residues. The V and J ends lost 7 bases and 1 base respectively, with 22 bases between them.

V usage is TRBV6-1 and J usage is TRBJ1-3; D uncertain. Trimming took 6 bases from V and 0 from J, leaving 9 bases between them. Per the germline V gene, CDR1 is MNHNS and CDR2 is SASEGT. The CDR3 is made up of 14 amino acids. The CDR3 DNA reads TGTGCCAGCAGACGCGATAACTCTGGAAACACCATATATTTT. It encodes CASRRDNSGNTIYF.

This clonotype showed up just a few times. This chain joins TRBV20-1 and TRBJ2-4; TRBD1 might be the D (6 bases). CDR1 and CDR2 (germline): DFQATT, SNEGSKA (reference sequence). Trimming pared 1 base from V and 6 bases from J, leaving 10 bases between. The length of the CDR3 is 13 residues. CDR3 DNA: TGCAGTGCTAGAGGGAACAGGGTAAACATTCAGTACTTC. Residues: CSARGNRVNIQYF.